This TCR beta chain appears in the sequencing data of a study of human T cells and chemical hapten exposure. The study, taken as a whole, reports: Versus controls, expanded TCRs had significantly more large CDR3 similarity clusters. Once DPC sensitization occurred, TCRs above 1 in 1000 frequency showed no change.

The CDR3 sequence is 16 residues long. With 0 bases removed from V and 6 bases from J, the gap between germline ends came to 15 bases. Germline CDR1 and CDR2: MGHDK and SYGVNS. This clonotype was recorded many times. The antigen remains undetermined. As for time point: pre-sensitization, week 0. Treatment meaning: therapeutic diphenylcyclopropenone sensitization with weekly scalp DPC. TCRdb ran MiXCR on the RACE reads and lists one entry per CDR3 protein. The data hold 300,000 to 400,000 distinct CDR3 sequences, with 4.5% to 6% observed a single time. The chain combines TRBV25-1 with TRBJ2-1; tentatively, D is TRBD2 (7 bases). The TCR was taken from a woman aged 45-60 years with alopecia areata. Some clones in this sample may be carry-over from other donors' samples. Material: whole blood, obtained in connection with sensitization to the hapten diphenylcyclopropenone (DPC). The CDR3 DNA reads TGTGCCAGCAGTGAATATGGGGGGGGCGGTTTCAATGAGCAGTTCTTC. Protein sequence: CASSEYGGGGFNEQFF.